The source of this TCR beta chain is a study of regulatory T cells in long-lasting Graves disease (dated by TCRdb to about 2021). About the full investigation: Antithyroid drugs had been taken for less than 3 months by newly diagnosed Graves' disease patients. Patients with persistent Graves' disease were compared with patients with newly diagnosed Graves' disease using TCR sequencing and RNA sequencing of peripheral blood. A total of roughly 35 samples were covered by TCR sequencing, comprising some 13 persistent and around 20 newly diagnosed Graves' disease patients. The study was conducted in China and was registered as a clinical trial.

Trimming at the junction amounts to 4 bases on V and 1 base on J, and the germline ends lie 4 bases apart. From a lookup of the germline V gene, CDR1 and CDR2 are SGHVS and FQNEAQ. Including the terminal cysteine and phenylalanine, the CDR3 comprises 12 residues. The read is trimmed to its CDR3 DNA, 36 bases read in frame from base 1. The investigation overall reported the following: More public clonotypes were shared among persistent patients (around 3,000) than among newly diagnosed patients (966). Sequencing and analysis were restricted to the TCR beta chain. The small sample size was acknowledged by the authors as a limitation that may reduce accuracy. Preferential use of TRBV28, TRBJ1-2 and TRBJ2-5 was observed in persistent disease, whereas TRBV20-1 and TRBJ2-1 were favored in newly diagnosed disease. Lower TCR Shannon entropy and fewer highly expanded clones were observed in persistent Graves' disease patients than in newly diagnosed patients, which suggested clonal expansion. Peripheral blood alone was examined, since thyroid tissue, which constituted the primary lesion, could not be accessed.

This clonotype came up many times. Its antigen is currently not known. Base quality data are lacking; no much larger clone is found one base away. The library was obtained by multiplex PCR. The sample was run on an Illumina HiSeq 4000. To build TCR beta libraries, CDR3 regions were amplified by Arm-PCR using iRepertoire HTBI primers. Before sequencing, the PCR products underwent gel purification. Turning to the authors' computational methods: A total of around 59 TRBV and 14 TRBJ segments were identified across samples and were used for gene usage analysis of CDR3 amino acid clonotypes. COPE and FqMerger were used to merge the filtered high-quality paired reads into contigs. BLAST was used to align contigs to IMGT TRBV, TRBD and TRBJ reference genes, with CDR3 defined following IMGT. Highly expanded clones were defined as clonotypes with a frequency above 0.1%. Repertoire diversity was measured by Shannon entropy, and V-J evenness by the Gini coefficient. A clonotype found in more than one individual was treated as public. TCRdb redid the processing of the public reads, applying fastp at Q25 and MiXCR, and retained in-frame beta chains. When rows share a CDR3 protein, they turn into one entry using the most common DNA and genes. These V and J calls rely on TCRdb rather than the paper's analysis. A total of 370,000 or so distinct CDR3 sequences appear in this sample, about 16% of them only once. In total, the top ten clones hold around 20% of the sample.

According to the study, the label for this sample's time point signals: newly diagnosed GD, antithyroid drugs for less than 3 months. For both TCR sequencing and RNA sequencing, RNA was extracted from PBMCs using TRIzol. Graves' disease was diagnosed according to American Thyroid Association guidelines. Recruitment of patients was carried out at an endocrinology department in Xi'an, China. Each patient gave approximately 10 milliliters of peripheral blood, collected in an EDTA anticoagulant tube. Ficoll Paque Plus density gradient separation was used to isolate PBMCs, and no further T cell sorting was performed. An Agilent 2100 Bioanalyzer and agarose gel were used to check RNA quality, while a NanoDrop 2000 measured RNA concentration. These same records also appear under a second study, on T cells in Graves' hyperthyroidism and ophthalmopathy. As the second paper documents: Stable Graves' hyperthyroidism was defined as the absence of progression to ophthalmopathy over 18 months of follow-up. Hyperthyroidism patients were newly diagnosed, had a disease duration of under 2 months, and were aged 18 to 65 years. Patients with uncontrolled infections, other autoimmune diseases, pregnancy or lactation were excluded. Clinical symptoms, serum thyroxine and TRAb, thyroid ultrasound, and orbital computed tomography formed the basis for the diagnoses. A first-round RT-PCR of the TCR CDR3 used the HTBI primer set with the Qiagen OneStep RT-PCR kit. Blood samples also contained most of the expanded thyroid clonotypes (frequency above 0.001), which suggests that blood repertoires may reflect thyroid immune responses. Ophthalmopathy was separated from stable hyperthyroidism by a 13 V-J signature model, with around 90% sensitivity and 81% to 82% specificity obtained in cross-validation and 80%/75% obtained in testing. In validation, the model predicted progression to ophthalmopathy with approximately 71% sensitivity and roughly 75% specificity, a median of approximately 6.7 months before onset. To identify TCR V-J signatures that set the groups apart, the researchers used a discovery cohort of 100 or so patients, made up of around 42 with Graves' ophthalmopathy and 55 to 65 with stable Graves' hyperthyroidism. Prospective prediction of ophthalmopathy was tested in an independent validation cohort consisting of 18 to 20 hyperthyroidism patients and approximately 16 patients who later progressed to ophthalmopathy. The 95 to 100 discovery patients were divided at random into training and test sets in a 7:3 ratio. In addition, the study compared T-cell repertoires in thyroid tissue and in blood from six Graves' hyperthyroidism patients. After blood sampling, hyperthyroidism patients were treated with methimazole at a starting dose of 30 mg daily, and ophthalmopathy patients were treated with high-dose intravenous methylprednisolone. Libraries were constructed in a second round of multiplex PCR, after which size selection and purification were carried out. Paired-end sequencing of the libraries was performed with 100 bp reads on an Illumina HiSeq2000. SOAPnuke was used to process the raw data, removing reads that contained adapters or uncalled bases, had a mean Phred below 15, or lacked an exact match to the constant primer or identifier. COPE v1.2.5 was used to merge the high-quality paired reads, and each unique nucleotide sequence was defined as a clonotype. MiTCR v1.1 was used to align clonotypes to the IMGT TRBV, TRBD and TRBJ reference segments. The analysis was restricted to V-J combinations with a frequency above 0.0001, which together covered about 99% of the repertoires. A TCS score was defined as the ratio of F50 (clonal expansion) to E x V (chaos), with BLOSUM62-based TCRdist applied between CDR3 peptides within each V-J. Welch's t-statistics and random forest reduced just over 500 V-J features to about 13, which were used in a naive Bayes classifier (R e1071). No statistical method was used to fix the sample size in advance, and group allocation was not hidden from the investigators. The paper reports TCR Vbeta CDR3 sequencing of some 140 peripheral blood samples: around 45 ophthalmopathy, approximately 74 hyperthyroidism and around 17 progressor patients.

The sequence is built from TRBV7-8 and TRBJ1-1; confidence is insufficient to name the D gene. The TCR comes from a woman aged 18-35 years with Graves disease. Donor details come from another sample of the same person, matched by shared clones. Sequences were derived from peripheral blood mononuclear cells (PBMCs), sampled at new diagnosis, from a patient treated with antithyroid drugs. The CDR3 region: CASSYSNTEAFF. In nucleotides, the sequence is TGTGCCAGCAGCTACTCGAACACTGAAGCTTTCTTT.